One and the same sample provided the 19 T cell receptor beta chains below, sequenced in a study of T-cell reconstitution after alpha-beta-depleted transplantation in children. It was with unique molecular identifiers that the TCRbeta library was prepared. TCRdb called the PCR reads again in MiXCR, with one record for every CDR3 protein. The sample carries some 200,000 distinct CDR3 sequences, 7% to 9% recorded once. The sequencing used PBMCs, mostly from graft donor cells, collected 360 days after TCRalphabeta/CD19-depleted stem cell transplant. These receptors originate from a male patient aged 2-9 years who had a stem cell transplant for acute myeloid leukemia, so the T cells may come from the graft donor.

This clonotype turned up a few times. The chain combines TRBV20-1 with TRBJ1-4; the D is unclear. Germline lookup yields CDR1 DFQATT and CDR2 SNEGSKA (reference sequence). V was pared by 6 bases and J by 8 bases, with 16 bases between. The CDR3 contains 13 residues. CDR3 nucleotides: TGCAGTGCCAGCCCCCCGCAGCTCGAAAAACTGTTTTTT. It yields the protein CSASPPQLEKLFF.

This clonotype was recorded at least ten times. The V call is TRBV6-5, the J call TRBJ2-3, with TRBD2 identical over 16 bases. The CDR3 has 18 residues. The V gene's germline CDR1 is MNHEY and CDR2 SVGAGI. The junction had 3 bases not matched to a gene; V was cut back by 0 bases and J by 3 bases. The CDR3 protein is CASSYSGTSGRGTDTQYF. For the CDR3, the DNA is TGTGCCAGCAGTTACTCCGGGACTAGCGGGAGGGGAACAGATACGCAGTATTTT.

This sequence joins TRBV7-2 and TRBJ1-5; D not certain. With 1 base removed from V and 3 bases from J, the gap between germline ends came to 7 bases. Germline V gives CDR1 SGHTA, CDR2 FQGNSA. The CDR3 is 14 amino acids. The CDR3 region has the DNA TGTGCCAGCAGCTTAGTGGATTTCAATCAGCCCCAGCATTTT. It yields the protein CASSLVDFNQPQHF.

This clonotype was observed a handful of times. The V call is TRBV5-1, the J call TRBJ2-3; D may match TRBD1 or TRBD2 (5 bases each). CDR1 and CDR2 from the germline V gene are SGHRS and YFSETQ. CDR3 size: 15 residues. Trimming took 4 bases from V and 4 from J, leaving 16 bases between them. The CDR3 sequence: CASSTGALTADTQYF. In DNA form, the CDR3 reads TGCGCCAGCAGCACCGGGGCCCTGACAGCAGATACGCAGTATTTT.

This clonotype was recorded a few times. The genes are TRBV20-1 and TRBJ2-5; D possibly uses TRBD1 or TRBD2 (5 bases each). V lost 3 bases and J 2 bases, leaving 10 bases between the germline ends. Looked up from germline, CDR1 is DFQATT and CDR2 is SNEGSKA (reference sequence). There are 13 residues in the CDR3. The CDR3 bases are TGCAGTGCTAGGGATGGGACGCAAGAGACCCAGTACTTC. Protein sequence: CSARDGTQETQYF.

This clonotype has only a few counts. The rearrangement uses TRBV5-1 and TRBJ1-1, with TRBD1 matching 7 bases. The germline V gene encodes CDR1 SGHRS and CDR2 YFSETQ. V trimming: 0 bases; J trimming: 0 bases; junction bases outside the gene matches: 2. The length of the CDR3 is 15 residues. The CDR3 coding sequence is TGCGCCAGCAGCTTGGAGGGGGCTGTGAACACTGAAGCTTTCTTT. It is translated as CASSLEGAVNTEAFF.

The sample holds a few counts of this clonotype. The chain carries TRBV5-1 and TRBJ2-3; 9 positions agree with TRBD2. This CDR3 spans 17 amino acids. From germline, CDR1 is SGHRS and CDR2 YFSETQ. V trimming: 2 bases; J trimming: 3 bases; junction bases outside the gene matches: 10. The CDR3 sequence: CASSFSLTSGGTDTQYF. CDR3 coding DNA: TGCGCCAGCAGCTTCTCCCTGACTAGCGGCGGGACAGATACGCAGTATTTT.

The chain links TRBV6-1 to TRBJ2-3; 8 bases align to TRBD2. This CDR3 contains 15 residues. V gave up 8 bases and J gave up 3 bases; unmatched junction bases: 10. In germline, CDR1 is MNHNS, CDR2 SASEGT. The CDR3 is CASGPPASGTDTQYF. Written as DNA, the CDR3 is TGTGCCAGCGGCCCCCCGGCTAGCGGGACAGATACGCAGTATTTT.

This clonotype was counted only a few times. The J gene is TRBJ1-2, the V gene TRBV6-5; no definite D call. The CDR3 spans 18 residues. Germline CDR1 MNHEY, CDR2 SVGAGI. Trimming pared 0 bases from V and 2 bases from J, leaving 19 bases between. CDR3 sequence reads: CASSYSGASLSANYGYTF. CDR3 in DNA: TGTGCCAGCAGTTACTCGGGTGCCAGCCTCAGCGCCAACTATGGCTACACCTTC.

The chain is built from TRBV3-1 and TRBJ2-7; perhaps TRBD2 as D (6 bases). V was trimmed by 5 bases and J by 5 bases, leaving 10 bases between them. Germline V gene lookup returns CDR1 LGHDT and CDR2 YNNKEL (reference sequence). The CDR3 consists of 12 residues. CDR3 coding DNA: TGTGCCAGCAGCGTGACTAGTGACGAGCAGTACTTC. Translated, it gives CASSVTSDEQYF.

This clonotype was counted many times. The chain has TRBV5-6 and TRBJ2-3, with D tentatively TRBD1 (5 bases). The CDR3 length is 16 residues. Trimming shortened V by 7 bases and J by 4 bases, and 22 bases separated the two germline ends. Looked up from germline, CDR1 is SGHDT and CDR2 is YYEEEE. The CDR3: CASVERNRYPPDTQYF. In DNA form, the CDR3 reads TGTGCCAGCGTCGAGCGTAACAGGTACCCCCCAGATACGCAGTATTTT.

A few counts support this clonotype. The chain uses TRBV27 and TRBJ2-7; 11 nucleotides agree with TRBD2. Losses at the gene ends were 3 bases for V and 4 bases for J; bases not matched to a gene: 5. Germline CDR1 is MNHEY and CDR2 is SMNVEV (reference sequence). CDR3 length equals 15 residues. The CDR3 coding sequence is TGTGCCAGCAGTTTTACTAGCGGGAGCTGGTACGAGCAGTACTTC. It codes for CASSFTSGSWYEQYF.

CDR3 DNA sequence: TGTGCCAGCAGCCCCCTGGGCGGTAGCTCCTACGAGCAGTACGTC. This translates into CASSPLGGSSYEQYV. The gene calls are TRBV7-8 and TRBJ2-7; D remains unclear. Between the trimmed V and J ends, which lost 5 bases and 0 bases, there was a span of 14 bases. The CDR3 has 15 amino acids. CDR1 is SGHVS, CDR2 FQNEAQ, per germline.

This clonotype was observed a few times. The chain links TRBV5-5 to TRBJ2-3; D remains ambiguous. The CDR3 covers 14 residues. Trimming stripped 3 bases from V and 2 bases from J, with 10 bases between. From germline, CDR1 is SGHKS and CDR2 YYEKEE (reference sequence). CDR3 nucleotides: TGTGCCAGCAGCTCGACGGTTATCACAGATACGCAGTATTTT. Protein: CASSSTVITDTQYF.

This clonotype was observed a few times. The rearrangement links TRBV5-5 to TRBJ2-5; 9 bases are shared with TRBD1. V lost 4 bases, J lost 6 bases, and 7 bases stayed unmatched. Germline V lookup: CDR1 SGHKS, CDR2 YYEKEE (reference sequence). This CDR3 is built from 14 residues. CDR3 residues: CASSPGTGIKTQYF. DNA of the CDR3: TGTGCCAGCAGCCCCGGGACAGGGATAAAGACCCAGTACTTC.

This clonotype was observed at least ten times. The chain links TRBV10-3 to TRBJ2-5; the D gene is possibly TRBD1 (5 bases). Trimming removed 0 bases at V and 1 base at J, with 15 bases between. The germline gives CDR1 ENHRY, CDR2 SYGVKD. The CDR3 loop spans 17 amino acids. The chain's CDR3 is CAISESAQGRVQETQYF. The CDR3 DNA sequence: TGTGCCATCAGTGAGTCGGCCCAGGGTAGGGTCCAAGAGACCCAGTACTTC.

In its sample, this clonotype was seen a few times. The J gene is TRBJ2-6, the V gene TRBV7-3, with D unresolved. Trimming removed 10 bases at V and 4 bases at J, with 17 bases between. This CDR3 has 15 amino acids. Germline CDR1 SGHTA, CDR2 FQGTGA. CDR3 residues: CATSPVRSGANVLTF. CDR3 bases: TGTGCCACCTCTCCTGTTAGGTCCGGGGCCAACGTCCTGACTTTC.

The chain joins TRBV20-1 to TRBJ2-3, with D perhaps TRBD2 (5 bases). CDR1 DFQATT and CDR2 SNEGSKA come from the germline V gene (reference sequence). Trimming pared 1 base from V and 2 bases from J, leaving 10 bases between. The CDR3 covers 14 residues. The CDR3 loop reads CSARAGSFTDTQYF. In nucleotides, the CDR3 is TGCAGTGCTAGAGCGGGGTCCTTCACAGATACGCAGTATTTT.

This clonotype has a handful of counts. The genes are TRBV29-1 and TRBJ2-3; 13 bases map to TRBD2. The ends lost 7 bases at V and 0 bases at J; junction bases unmatched: 10. The V gene's germline CDR1 is SQVTM and CDR2 ANQGSEA. This CDR3 region has 17 residues. CDR3 DNA: TGCAGCGGTGCGGGACTAGCGGGGACATCTAGCACAGATACGCAGTATTTT. Protein: CSGAGLAGTSSTDTQYF.